Sequencing of this T cell receptor beta chain was carried out in a study of radiation and T cells in renal cell carcinoma. Whole-study results and caveats: In blood, top tumor clones expanded by 2 weeks, shrinking by 4.

Comment on this clone: Its antigen is undetermined.

V lost 0 bases, J lost 3 bases, and 4 bases stayed unmatched. This CDR3 comprises 15 residues. CDR1 is MNHEY and CDR2 is SVGAGI in the germline V gene. Sequencing was performed with immunoSEQ multiplex PCR; in TCRdb, only in-frame clones are kept and a portion is missing. The table shows approximately 170,000 clones, with about 88% occurring only once. Time point noted: blood 4 weeks post-SBRT, at nephrectomy. Treatment noted: 15 Gy SBRT to primary tumor, nephrectomy 4 weeks later. The sequence derives from a woman in her forties or fifties with renal cell carcinoma. Sequencing used blood, obtained from a patient whose treatment included radiotherapy and nephrectomy. V gene TRBV6-5 combines with J gene TRBJ2-7; 8 positions agree with TRBD1. CDR3 DNA: TGTGCCAGCAGTTACTCCGGGGACAGGCTCTACGAGCAGTACTTC. This sequence encodes CASSYSGDRLYEQYF.